These T cell receptor beta chains were read from a single sample in a study of CD8+ T cells in alopecia areata. TCRdb's copy holds only in-frame clones and misses some; the assay was immunoSEQ multiplex PCR. The sample holds around 200,000 clones, approximately 62% seen once. The specimen was CD4+ T cells sorted from blood, collected at week 0. The receptors were sampled from a human donor with alopecia areata. CDR3s include the opening cysteine and the closing phenylalanine or tryptophan. Each record gives: J gene, CDR3 length, D gene, V gene, CDR3 DNA, CDR3 protein. The D gene is left open where the match is weak.

TRBJ2-7	15	TRBD1	TRBV29-1	TGCAGCGTTGATTTTCGCCAGGGGGCTAGGTACGAGCAGTACTTC	CSVDFRQGARYEQYF
TRBJ2-7	14	NA	TRBV29-1	TGCAGCGTTCCTAAAAGGGAAGGGGCCTACGAGCAGTACTTC	CSVPKREGAYEQYF
TRBJ1-6	16	NA	TRBV5-6	TGTGCCAGCAACGACGGACCGATCCCCGGGAATTCACCCCTCCACTTT	CASNDGPIPGNSPLHF
TRBJ1-2	16	NA	TRBV5-1	TGCGCCAGCAGCTTGGATTCGCAGGGAGCTAACTATGGCTACACCTTC	CASSLDSQGANYGYTF
TRBJ2-3	13	NA	TRBV7-8	TGTGCCAGCAGCTACAGGGAGGGAGATACGCAGTATTTT	CASSYREGDTQYF
TRBJ1-1	15	TRBD1	TRBV9	TGTGCCAGCAGACCTCGGATGGACAGGGGAACTGAAGCTTTCTTT	CASRPRMDRGTEAFF
TRBJ1-1	12	NA	TRBV29-1	TGCAGCGTTTATAATGAGAACACTGAAGCTTTCTTT	CSVYNENTEAFF
TRBJ2-3	11	NA	TRBV25-1	TGTGCCAGCAGGTGGTCGAATACGCAGTATTTT	CASRWSNTQYF
TRBJ1-5	13	TRBD1	TRBV30	TGTGCCTGGTCGACAGGGAAGTTTCAGCCCCAGCATTTT	CAWSTGKFQPQHF
TRBJ1-1	14	TRBD1	TRBV2	TGTGCCAGCGGATTAAGGGGGCCGAGGACTGAAGCTTTCTTT	CASGLRGPRTEAFF
TRBJ2-4	17	TRBD2	TRBV25-1	TGTGCCAGCAGTAGCCCTTCTAGCGGGGGTGCCAAAAACATTCAGTACTTC	CASSSPSSGGAKNIQYF
TRBJ1-6	11	NA	TRBV2	TGTGCCAGCAGGCATAATTCACCCCTCCACTTT	CASRHNSPLHF
TRBJ1-2	13	NA	TRBV30	TGTGCCTGGTCACTGATTGCGGACTATGGCTACACCTTC	CAWSLIADYGYTF
TRBJ1-6	14	NA	TRBV25-1	TGTGCCAGCAGTGAGAGGGGAGGGGTCTCACCCCTCCACTTT	CASSERGGVSPLHF